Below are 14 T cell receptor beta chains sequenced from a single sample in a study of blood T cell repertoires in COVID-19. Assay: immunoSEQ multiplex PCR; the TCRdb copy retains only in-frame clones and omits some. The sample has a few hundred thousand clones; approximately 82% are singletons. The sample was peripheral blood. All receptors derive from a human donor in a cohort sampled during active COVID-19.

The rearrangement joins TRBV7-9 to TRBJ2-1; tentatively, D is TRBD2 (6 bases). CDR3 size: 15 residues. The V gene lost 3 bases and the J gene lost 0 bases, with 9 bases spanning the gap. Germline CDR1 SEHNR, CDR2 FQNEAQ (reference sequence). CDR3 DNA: TGTGCCAGCAGCTTGGGGGGAACCTCCTACAATGAGCAGTTCTTC. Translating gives CASSLGGTSYNEQFF. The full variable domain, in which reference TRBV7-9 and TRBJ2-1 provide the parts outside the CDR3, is DTGVSQNPRHKITKRGQNVTFRCDPISEHNRLYWYRQTLGQGPEFLTYFQNEAQLEKSRLLSDRFSAERPKGSFSTLEIQRTEQGDSAMYLCASSLGGTSYNEQFFGPGTRLTVL.

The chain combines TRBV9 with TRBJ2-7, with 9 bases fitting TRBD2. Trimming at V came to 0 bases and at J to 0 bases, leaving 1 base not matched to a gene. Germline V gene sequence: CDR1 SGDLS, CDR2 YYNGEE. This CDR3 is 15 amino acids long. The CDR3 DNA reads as TGTGCCAGCAGCGTAGGCGGGAGGGCCTCCTACGAGCAGTACTTC. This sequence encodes CASSVGGRASYEQYF.

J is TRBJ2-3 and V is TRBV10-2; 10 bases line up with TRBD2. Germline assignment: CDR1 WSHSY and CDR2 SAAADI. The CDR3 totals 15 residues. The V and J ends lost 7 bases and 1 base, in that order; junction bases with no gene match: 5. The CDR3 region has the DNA TGCGCCAGCACATCTAGCGGGAGACGCACAGATACGCAGTATTTT. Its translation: CASTSSGRRTDTQYF.

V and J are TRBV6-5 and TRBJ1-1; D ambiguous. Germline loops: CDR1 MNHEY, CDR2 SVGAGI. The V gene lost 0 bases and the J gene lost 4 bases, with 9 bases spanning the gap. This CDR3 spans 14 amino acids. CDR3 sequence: CASSYSRRLTEAFF. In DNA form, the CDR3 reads TGTGCCAGCAGTTACTCGAGGCGGCTCACTGAAGCTTTCTTT.

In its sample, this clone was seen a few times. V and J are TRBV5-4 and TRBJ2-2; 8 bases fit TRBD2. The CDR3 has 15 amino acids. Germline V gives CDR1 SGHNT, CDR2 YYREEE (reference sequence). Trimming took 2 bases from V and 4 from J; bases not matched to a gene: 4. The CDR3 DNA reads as TGTGCCAGCAGCTTAGCGGGAGCGGGCACCGGGGAGCTGTTTTTT. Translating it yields CASSLAGAGTGELFF.

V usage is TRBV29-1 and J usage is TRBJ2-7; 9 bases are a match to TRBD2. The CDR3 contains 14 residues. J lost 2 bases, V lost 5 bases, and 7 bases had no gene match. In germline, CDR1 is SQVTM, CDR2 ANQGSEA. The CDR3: CSVSGLAGTYEQYF. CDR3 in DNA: TGCAGCGTTAGTGGGCTAGCGGGAACCTACGAGCAGTACTTC.

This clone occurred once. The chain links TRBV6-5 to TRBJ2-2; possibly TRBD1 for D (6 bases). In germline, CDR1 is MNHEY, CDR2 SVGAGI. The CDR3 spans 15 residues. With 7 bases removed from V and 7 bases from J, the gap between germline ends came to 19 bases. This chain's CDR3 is CASTKQGRGIGELFF. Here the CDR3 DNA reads TGTGCCAGCACTAAACAGGGTCGAGGAATCGGGGAGCTGTTTTTT.

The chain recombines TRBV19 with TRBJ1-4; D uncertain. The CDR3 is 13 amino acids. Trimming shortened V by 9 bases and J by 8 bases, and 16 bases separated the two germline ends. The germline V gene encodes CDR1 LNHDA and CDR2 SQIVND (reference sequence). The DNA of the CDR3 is TGTGCCAGCCCAGGCATGGGTGCGGAAAAACTGTTTTTT. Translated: CASPGMGAEKLFF.

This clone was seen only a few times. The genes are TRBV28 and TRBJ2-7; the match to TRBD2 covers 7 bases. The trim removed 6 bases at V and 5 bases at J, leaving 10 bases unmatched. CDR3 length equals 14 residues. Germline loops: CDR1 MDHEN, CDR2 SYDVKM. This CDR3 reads CASSPSYAGDEQYF. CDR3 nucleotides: TGTGCCAGCAGCCCCTCCTATGCGGGAGACGAGCAGTACTTC.

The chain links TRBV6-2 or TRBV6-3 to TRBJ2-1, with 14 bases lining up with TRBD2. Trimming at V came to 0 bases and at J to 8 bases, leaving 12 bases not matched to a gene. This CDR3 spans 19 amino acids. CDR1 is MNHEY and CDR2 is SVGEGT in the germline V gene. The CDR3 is CASSYSPLGLAGARDEQFF. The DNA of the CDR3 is TGTGCCAGCAGTTACTCGCCCCTGGGACTAGCGGGAGCAAGGGATGAGCAGTTCTTC.

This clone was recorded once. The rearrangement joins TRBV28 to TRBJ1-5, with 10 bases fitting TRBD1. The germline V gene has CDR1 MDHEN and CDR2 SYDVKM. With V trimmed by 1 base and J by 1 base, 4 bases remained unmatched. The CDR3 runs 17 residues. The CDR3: CASSLYGTGVSNQPQHF. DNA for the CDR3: TGTGCCAGCAGTTTATACGGGACAGGGGTGAGCAATCAGCCCCAGCATTTT.

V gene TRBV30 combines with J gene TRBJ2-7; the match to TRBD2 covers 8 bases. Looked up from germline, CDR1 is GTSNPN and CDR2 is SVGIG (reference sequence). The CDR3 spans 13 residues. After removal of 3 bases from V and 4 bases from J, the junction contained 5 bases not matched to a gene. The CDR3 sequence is CAWRGLAGYEQYF. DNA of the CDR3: TGTGCCTGGAGAGGTCTAGCGGGTTACGAGCAGTACTTC.

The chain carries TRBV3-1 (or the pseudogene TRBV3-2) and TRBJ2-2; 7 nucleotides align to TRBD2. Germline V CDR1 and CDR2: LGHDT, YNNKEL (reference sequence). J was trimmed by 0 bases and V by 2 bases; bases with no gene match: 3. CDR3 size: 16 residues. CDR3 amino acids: CASSQPRGANTGELFF. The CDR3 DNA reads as TGTGCCAGCAGCCAACCCCGGGGGGCGAACACCGGGGAGCTGTTTTTT.

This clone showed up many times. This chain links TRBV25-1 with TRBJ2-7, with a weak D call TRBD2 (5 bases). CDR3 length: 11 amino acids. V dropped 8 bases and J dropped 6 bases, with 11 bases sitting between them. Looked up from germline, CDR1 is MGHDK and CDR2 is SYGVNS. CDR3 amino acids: CASLLGSEQYF. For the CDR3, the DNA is TGTGCCAGCTTACTAGGCTCCGAGCAGTACTTC.